This T cell receptor beta chain was recovered during a study of OX40 agonist ivuxolimab in advanced cancers. Background on the study: Age averaged around 60 years (range 23 to 79), and just over 80% were male. There were three patients with partial responses, one having hepatocellular carcinoma and two cutaneous melanoma. Prior therapy, whether anti-PD-1, anti-PD-L1 or anti-CTLA-4, was allowed, and roughly 41% had some.

General observations from the study: In the 0.1 to 3.0 mg/kg range, CD4+ and CD8+ blood T cells had expanded clonally by week 6.

Worth noting for this clone: Its antigen is not known.

Sequencing was performed with immunoSEQ multiplex PCR; in TCRdb, only in-frame clones are kept and a portion is missing. The table shows 47,000 or so clones, with about 87% occurring only once. Germline assignment: CDR1 SNHLY and CDR2 FYNNEI. The V gene lost 4 bases and the J gene lost 5 bases, with 12 bases spanning the gap. This CDR3 has 14 residues. The receptor was isolated from an adult with an advanced solid tumor such as melanoma, head and neck, liver or kidney cancer. V gene TRBV2 combines with J gene TRBJ1-5, with D perhaps matching TRBD1 (6 bases). The sample here was CD4+ or CD8+ T cells sorted from blood, taken in a trial of the OX40 agonist ivuxolimab. CDR3 sequence (DNA): TGTGCCAGCAGTGCGGCAGGGGACTATCAGCCCCAGCATTTT. Its protein is CASSAAGDYQPQHF. The full variable domain, with the rest looked up from reference TRBV2 and TRBJ1-5, is EPEVTQTPSHQVTQMGQEVILRCVPISNHLYFYWYRQILGQKVEFLVSFYNNEISEKSEIFDDQFSVERPDGSNFTLKIRSTKLEDSAMYFCASSAAGDYQPQHFGDGTRLSIL.